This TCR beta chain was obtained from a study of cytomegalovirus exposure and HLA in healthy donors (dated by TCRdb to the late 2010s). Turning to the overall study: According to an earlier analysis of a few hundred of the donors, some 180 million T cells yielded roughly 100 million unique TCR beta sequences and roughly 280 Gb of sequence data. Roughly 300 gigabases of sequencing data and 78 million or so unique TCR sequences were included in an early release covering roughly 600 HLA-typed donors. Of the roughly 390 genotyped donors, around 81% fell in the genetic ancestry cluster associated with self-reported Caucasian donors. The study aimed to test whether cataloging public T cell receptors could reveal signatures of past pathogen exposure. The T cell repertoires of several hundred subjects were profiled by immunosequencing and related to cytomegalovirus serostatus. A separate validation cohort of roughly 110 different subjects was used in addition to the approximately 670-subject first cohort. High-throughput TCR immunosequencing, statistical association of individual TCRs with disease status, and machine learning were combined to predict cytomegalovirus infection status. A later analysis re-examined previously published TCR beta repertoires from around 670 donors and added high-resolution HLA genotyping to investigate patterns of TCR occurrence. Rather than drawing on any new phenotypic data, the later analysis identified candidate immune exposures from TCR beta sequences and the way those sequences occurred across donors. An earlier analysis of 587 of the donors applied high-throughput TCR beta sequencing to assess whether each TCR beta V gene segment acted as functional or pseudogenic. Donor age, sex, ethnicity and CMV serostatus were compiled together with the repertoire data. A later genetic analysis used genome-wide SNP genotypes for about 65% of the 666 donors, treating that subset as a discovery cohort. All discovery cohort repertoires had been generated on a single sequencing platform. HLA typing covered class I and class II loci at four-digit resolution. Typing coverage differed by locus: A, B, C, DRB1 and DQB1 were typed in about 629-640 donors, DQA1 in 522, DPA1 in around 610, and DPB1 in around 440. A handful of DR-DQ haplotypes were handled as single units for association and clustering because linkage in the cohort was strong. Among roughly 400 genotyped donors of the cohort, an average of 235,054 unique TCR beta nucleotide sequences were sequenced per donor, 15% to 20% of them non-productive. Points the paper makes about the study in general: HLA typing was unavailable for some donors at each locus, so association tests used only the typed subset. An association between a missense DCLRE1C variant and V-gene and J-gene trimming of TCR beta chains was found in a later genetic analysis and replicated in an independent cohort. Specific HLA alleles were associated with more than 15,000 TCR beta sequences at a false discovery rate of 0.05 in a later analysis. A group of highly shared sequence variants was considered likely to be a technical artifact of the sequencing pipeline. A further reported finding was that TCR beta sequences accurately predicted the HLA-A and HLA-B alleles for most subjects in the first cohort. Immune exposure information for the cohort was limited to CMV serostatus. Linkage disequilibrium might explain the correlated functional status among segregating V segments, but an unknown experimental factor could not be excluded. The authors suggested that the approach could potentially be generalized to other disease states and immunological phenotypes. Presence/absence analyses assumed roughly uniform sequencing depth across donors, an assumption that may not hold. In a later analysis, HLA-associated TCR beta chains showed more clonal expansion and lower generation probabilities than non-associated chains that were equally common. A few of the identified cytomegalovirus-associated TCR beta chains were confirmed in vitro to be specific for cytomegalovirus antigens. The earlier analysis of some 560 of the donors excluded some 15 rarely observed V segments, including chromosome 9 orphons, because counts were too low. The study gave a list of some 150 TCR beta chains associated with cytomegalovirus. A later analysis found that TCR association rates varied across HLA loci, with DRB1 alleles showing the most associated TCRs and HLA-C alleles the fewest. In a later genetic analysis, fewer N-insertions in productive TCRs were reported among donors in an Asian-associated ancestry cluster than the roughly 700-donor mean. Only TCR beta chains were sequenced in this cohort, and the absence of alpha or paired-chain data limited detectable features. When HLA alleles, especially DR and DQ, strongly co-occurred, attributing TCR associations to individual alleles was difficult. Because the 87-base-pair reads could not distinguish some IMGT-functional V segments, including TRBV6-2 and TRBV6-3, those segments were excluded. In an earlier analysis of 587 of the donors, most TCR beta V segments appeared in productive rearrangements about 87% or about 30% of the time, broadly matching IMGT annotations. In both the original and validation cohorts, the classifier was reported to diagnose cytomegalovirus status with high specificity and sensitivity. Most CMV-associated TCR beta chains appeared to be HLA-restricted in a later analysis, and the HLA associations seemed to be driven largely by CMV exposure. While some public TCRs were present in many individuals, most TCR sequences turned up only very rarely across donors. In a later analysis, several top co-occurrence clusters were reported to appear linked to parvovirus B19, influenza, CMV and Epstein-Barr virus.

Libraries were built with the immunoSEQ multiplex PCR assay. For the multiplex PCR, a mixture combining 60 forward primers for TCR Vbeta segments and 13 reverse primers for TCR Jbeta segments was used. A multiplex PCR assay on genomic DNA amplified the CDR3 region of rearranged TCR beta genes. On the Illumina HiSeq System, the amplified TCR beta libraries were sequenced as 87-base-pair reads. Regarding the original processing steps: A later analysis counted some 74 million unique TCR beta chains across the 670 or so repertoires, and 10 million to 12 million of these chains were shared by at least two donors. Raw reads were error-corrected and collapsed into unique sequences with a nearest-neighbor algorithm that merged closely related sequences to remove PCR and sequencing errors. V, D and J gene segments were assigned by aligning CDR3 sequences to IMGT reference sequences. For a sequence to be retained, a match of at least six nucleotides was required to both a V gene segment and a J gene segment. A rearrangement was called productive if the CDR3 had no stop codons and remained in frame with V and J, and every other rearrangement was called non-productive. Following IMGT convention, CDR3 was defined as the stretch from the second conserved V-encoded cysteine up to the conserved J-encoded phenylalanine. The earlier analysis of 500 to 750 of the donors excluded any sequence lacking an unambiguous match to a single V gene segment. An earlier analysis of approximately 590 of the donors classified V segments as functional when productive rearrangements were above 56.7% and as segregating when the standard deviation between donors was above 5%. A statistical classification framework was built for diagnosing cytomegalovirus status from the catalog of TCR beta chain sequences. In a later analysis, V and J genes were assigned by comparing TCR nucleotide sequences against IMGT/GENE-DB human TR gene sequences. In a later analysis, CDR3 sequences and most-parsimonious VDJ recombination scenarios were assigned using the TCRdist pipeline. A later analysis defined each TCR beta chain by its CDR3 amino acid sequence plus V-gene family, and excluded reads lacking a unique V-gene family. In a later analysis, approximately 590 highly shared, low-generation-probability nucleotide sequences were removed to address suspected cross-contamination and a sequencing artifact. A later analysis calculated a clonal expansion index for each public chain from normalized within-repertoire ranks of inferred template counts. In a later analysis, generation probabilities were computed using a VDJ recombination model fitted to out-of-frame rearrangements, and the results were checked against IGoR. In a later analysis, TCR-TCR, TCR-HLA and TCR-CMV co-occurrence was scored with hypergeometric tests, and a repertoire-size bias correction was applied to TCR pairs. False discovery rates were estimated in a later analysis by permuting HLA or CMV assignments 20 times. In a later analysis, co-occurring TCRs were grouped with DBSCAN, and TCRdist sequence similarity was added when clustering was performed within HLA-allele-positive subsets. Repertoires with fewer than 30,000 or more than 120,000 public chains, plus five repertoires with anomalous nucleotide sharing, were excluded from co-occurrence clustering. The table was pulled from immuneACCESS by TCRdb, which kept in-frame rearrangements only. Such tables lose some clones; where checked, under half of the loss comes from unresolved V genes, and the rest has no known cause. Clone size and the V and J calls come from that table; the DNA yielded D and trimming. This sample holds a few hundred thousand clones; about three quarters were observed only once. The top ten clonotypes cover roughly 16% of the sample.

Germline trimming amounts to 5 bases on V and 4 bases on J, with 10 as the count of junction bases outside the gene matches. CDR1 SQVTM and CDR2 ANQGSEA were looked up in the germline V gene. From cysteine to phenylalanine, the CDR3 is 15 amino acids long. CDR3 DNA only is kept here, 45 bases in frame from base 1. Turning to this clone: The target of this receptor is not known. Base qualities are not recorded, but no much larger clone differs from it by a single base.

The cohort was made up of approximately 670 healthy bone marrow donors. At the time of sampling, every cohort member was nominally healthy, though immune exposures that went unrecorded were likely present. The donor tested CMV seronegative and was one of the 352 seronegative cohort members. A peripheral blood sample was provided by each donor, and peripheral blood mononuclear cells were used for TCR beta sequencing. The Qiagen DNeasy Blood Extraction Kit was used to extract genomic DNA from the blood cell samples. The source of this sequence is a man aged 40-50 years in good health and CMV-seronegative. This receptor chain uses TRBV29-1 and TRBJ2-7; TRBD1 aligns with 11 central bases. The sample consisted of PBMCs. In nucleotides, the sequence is TGCAGCGTTCTACAATCCGGGACAGGGGGGTACGAGCAGTACTTC. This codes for CSVLQSGTGGYEQYF.